This T cell receptor beta chain was captured by sequencing in a study of CXCR3-negative and CXCR3-positive naive CD8 T cells. Findings of the study overall: Hydrophobicity of TRB CDR3s was greater in CXCR3-positive naive cells than in CXCR3-negative naive cells.

Naive CD8+ T cells had a CD45RO-CCR7+CD27+CD95- phenotype. As regards this clonotype: What it binds is unknown.

Germline CDR1 is SQVTM and CDR2 is ANQGSEA. CDR3 length equals 14 residues. 5' RACE with UMI labels generated the TRB cDNA libraries. TCRdb reprocessed the 5' RACE reads; each CDR3 protein has one entry and no DNA is given. The repertoire table contains roughly 63,000 distinct CDR3 sequences. The V gene is TRBV29-1, the J gene TRBJ2-1; the D gene TCRdb calls, TRBD1, cannot be checked with no DNA. Material for sequencing was naive CXCR3+ CD8+ T cells from blood. The subset was: CD45RO-CCR7+CD27+CD95- naive CD8+ T cells expressing CXCR3 (TNR3+). This receptor was identified in a human donor in good health. Some clones in this sample may be carry-over from other donors' samples. The CDR3 is CSAPGQGTYNEQFF.